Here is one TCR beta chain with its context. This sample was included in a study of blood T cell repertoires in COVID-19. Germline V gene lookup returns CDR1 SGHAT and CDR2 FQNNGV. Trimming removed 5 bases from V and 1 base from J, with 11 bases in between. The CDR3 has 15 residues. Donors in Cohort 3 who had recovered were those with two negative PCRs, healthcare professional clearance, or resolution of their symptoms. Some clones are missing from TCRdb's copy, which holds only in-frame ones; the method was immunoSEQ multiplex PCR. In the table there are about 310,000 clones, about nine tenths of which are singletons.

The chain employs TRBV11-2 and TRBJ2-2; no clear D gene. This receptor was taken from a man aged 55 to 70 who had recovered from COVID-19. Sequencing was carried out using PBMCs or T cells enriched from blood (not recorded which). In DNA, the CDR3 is TGTGCCAGCAGCGCCGGAGCGCGGAACACCGGGGAGCTGTTTTTT. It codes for CASSAGARNTGELFF. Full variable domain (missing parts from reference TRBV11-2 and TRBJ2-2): EAGVAQSPRYKIIEKRQSVAFWCNPISGHATLYWYQQILGQGPKLLIQFQNNGVVDDSQLPKDRFSAERLKGVDSTLKIQPAKLEDSAVYLCASSAGARNTGELFFGEGSRLTVL.